This passage covers 9 T cell receptor beta chains from one sample sequenced in a study of OX40 agonist ivuxolimab in advanced cancers. TCRdb's table, derived via immunoSEQ multiplex PCR, lists solely in-frame clones and lacks some. The sample lists tens of thousands of clones, around 94% seen once, with 8% to 10% in the top ten. The sample in question was CD4+ or CD8+ T cells sorted from blood, obtained in a trial of the OX40 agonist ivuxolimab. The receptors shown here come from an adult with an advanced solid tumor such as melanoma, head and neck, liver or kidney cancer.

This chain joins TRBV19 and TRBJ1-2; D call uncertain. CDR3 length equals 12 residues. Germline V CDR1 and CDR2: LNHDA, SQIVND (reference sequence). The ends were cut back, 9 bases at V and 3 bases at J, with 11 bases in the middle. The CDR3 sequence is CASTSVYYGYTF. The DNA for the CDR3 is TGTGCCAGCACGTCAGTGTACTATGGCTACACCTTC.

This chain uses TRBV27 with TRBJ1-1; a weak D match, TRBD1 (5 bases). CDR3 length: 15 residues. The V end was cut by 8 bases, the J end by 1 base, with 17 bases between. The germline gives CDR1 MNHEY, CDR2 SMNVEV (reference sequence). CDR3 amino acids: CASSGSRGGNTEAFF. The CDR3 DNA reads as TGTGCCAGCTCGGGGTCAAGGGGAGGGAACACTGAAGCTTTCTTT.

The J gene is TRBJ2-3, the V gene TRBV29-1, with D perhaps TRBD1 (6 bases). This CDR3 is built from 15 residues. Germline lookup yields CDR1 SQVTM and CDR2 ANQGSEA. V shed 3 bases and J shed 3 bases, with 16 bases lying between them. CDR3 protein: CSVEGDTSSTDTQYF. CDR3 coding DNA: TGCAGCGTTGAGGGGGACACCTCATCTACAGATACGCAGTATTTT.

V usage is TRBV4-3 and J usage is TRBJ2-3; 7 bases line up with TRBD2. The germline gives CDR1 LGHNA, CDR2 YSLEER. The CDR3 spans 14 residues. The ends lost 4 bases at V and 2 bases at J; junction bases unmatched: 3. The CDR3 DNA reads as TGCGCCAGCAGCCCCGGGGGGACCACAGATACGCAGTATTTT. Its translation: CASSPGGTTDTQYF.

The rearrangement links TRBV28 to TRBJ2-3; 8 bases are shared with TRBD2. V dropped 8 bases and J dropped 2; count of bases not matched to a gene: 3. Per the germline V gene, CDR1 is MDHEN and CDR2 is SYDVKM. This CDR3 is built from 13 residues. The CDR3 region has the DNA TGTGCCAGCGGGACTAGGGTCACAGATACGCAGTATTTT. It specifies CASGTRVTDTQYF.

This chain uses TRBV19 with TRBJ1-2; D gene unclear. The CDR3 covers 12 residues. Trimming stripped 6 bases from V and 3 bases from J, with 8 bases between. CDR1 LNHDA and CDR2 SQIVND come from the germline V gene (reference sequence). For the CDR3, the DNA is TGTGCCAGTAGGGAGGGCTACTATGGCTACACCTTC. This encodes CASREGYYGYTF.

The V call is TRBV19, the J call TRBJ2-5; TRBD1 or TRBD2 may be the D gene (5 bases each). The CDR3 has 15 residues. Germline CDR1 reads LNHDA; CDR2 reads SQIVND (reference sequence). The V gene lost 5 bases and the J gene lost 4 bases, with 17 bases spanning the gap. The CDR3 loop reads CASSPGPAQGETQYF. The CDR3 coding sequence is TGTGCCAGTAGTCCGGGACCTGCCCAAGGAGAGACCCAGTACTTC.

The J gene is TRBJ1-1, the V gene TRBV28; D ambiguous. V was cut by 3 bases and J by 4 bases, with 3 bases left in between. Germline values: CDR1 MDHEN, CDR2 SYDVKM. CDR3 length: 11 amino acids. CDR3 DNA: TGTGCCAGCAGTTTGAGCACTGAAGCTTTCTTT. It is translated as CASSLSTEAFF.

The rearrangement uses TRBV7-3 and TRBJ2-1; either TRBD1 or TRBD2 may fit D (6 bases each). The CDR3 is 16 residues long. V shed 0 bases and J shed 6 bases, with 15 bases lying between them. CDR1 and CDR2 from the germline V gene are SGHTA and FQGTGA. DNA for the CDR3: TGTGCCAGCAGCTTAACAAGGGCAGGGGAGGTCAATGAGCAGTTCTTC. Residues: CASSLTRAGEVNEQFF.